This TCR beta chain was observed in a study of long-term antiretroviral therapy in people with HIV. The wider study: It was about a decade before the 2015 immediate-ART recommendation that the earliest samples were taken. The study, taken as a whole, reports: Repertoires from HIV showed CDR3 length ranges narrower than those of controls.

Notes on this clone: What it binds is unknown.

Sequencing relied on immunoSEQ assay v3.0, run at survey level. Researchers set sequencing to target about 35,000-55,000 T-cell genomes per sample. Sequenced by immunoSEQ multiplex PCR; TCRdb stores in-frame clones only, minus some. Among tens of thousands of clones listed, 75% to 90% were seen once. Every one of the participants with HIV received treatment in the United States. Unmatched junction bases numbered 12, after V lost 5 bases and J lost 5 bases. The CDR3 loop spans 17 amino acids. CDR1 is LNHDA, CDR2 SQIVND, per germline (reference sequence). The sequence was obtained from a man aged 35 to 55 with HIV. The rearrangement uses TRBV19 and TRBJ2-3; 11 bases match TRBD2. Sequences were derived from unsorted PBMCs, sampled 0.3 years after starting antiretroviral therapy. The CDR3: CASSLELAGGRGDTQYF. CDR3 nucleotide sequence: TGTGCCAGTAGTCTCGAATTAGCGGGGGGGCGCGGAGATACGCAGTATTTT.